This T cell receptor beta chain is from a study of blood T cell repertoires in COVID-19. Measured with immunoSEQ multiplex PCR; TCRdb has only the in-frame clones, and not every one. The repertoire includes 100,000 to 150,000 clones, roughly 72% of them detected once, and roughly 5% sits in the top ten. This sequence originates from a man in his 60s with acute or convalescent COVID-19. Sequenced: peripheral blood.

CDR3 amino acids: CASSLGGLYGYTF. The CDR3 coding sequence is TGTGCCAGCAGCTTGGGAGGACTCTATGGCTACACCTTC. The chain recombines TRBV5-4 with TRBJ1-2, with unresolved D. Germline assignment: CDR1 SGHNT and CDR2 YYREEE (reference sequence). The CDR3 runs to 13 residues. V lost 0 bases and J 4 bases, leaving 7 bases between the germline ends.